This T cell receptor (beta chain) was recorded in a study of metastatic and nonmetastatic thyroid tumors. About the research overall: Across blood and tumor or nodule tissue, repertoires from malignant and benign thyroid patients were compared with one another. Broader study findings: The study reportedly found significantly higher TCR beta diversity in malignant thyroid tumors than benign nodules, in blood and tumor.

Source study methods: The study took CDR3 differences across clinicopathological groups and made a distant-metastasis classifier for papillary thyroid cancer from them. TCRdb ran MiXCR on the PCR reads. In this record, the V and J calls reflect TCRdb's handling and not the investigators' own analysis. The table records 85,000 to 100,000 clones, about 13% of them present only once. V was cut by 5 bases and J by 5 bases, with 22 bases left in between. This CDR3 comprises 16 residues. Germline CDR1 reads MNHEY; CDR2 reads SMNVEV (reference sequence). All patients were treatment-naive before thyroid surgery. Many counts were recorded for this clone. The antigen remains undetermined.

The chain combines TRBV27 with TRBJ2-7; D possibly uses TRBD1 or TRBD2 (5 bases each). The clonotype comes from a female donor with papillary thyroid cancer or a benign thyroid nodule (not recorded which). Some clones in this sample may be carry-over from other donors' samples. Sequencing was done on a sample of blood. The CDR3 region is CASSVSKGARADEQYF. CDR3 in DNA: TGTGCCAGCAGTGTCTCAAAGGGAGCCAGGGCGGACGAGCAGTACTTC.